Included here is one T cell receptor (beta chain) sequence, with context. These data come from a study of CD8 T cells in Susac syndrome. The T cells that were sequenced for TCR beta were CD8+ and CD4+ cells from blood. In contrast to the negatively isolated CD8+ and CD4+ T cells, TEMRA cells were FACS-enriched. Reverse transcription of roughly 0.45 to 1 ug RNA used random hexamers. The method of amplification for TCR beta CDR3 was immunoSEQ multiplex PCR, covering 54 Vbeta and 13 Jbeta. TCRdb analysed the immunoSEQ multiplex PCR reads with MiXCR anew, one entry per CDR3 protein. This sample has under 200,000 distinct CDR3 sequences, with more than 90% found just once. The germline V gene encodes CDR1 SGDLS and CDR2 YYNGEE. The length of the CDR3 is 16 residues. V was pared by 2 bases and J by 5 bases, with 18 bases between.

V gene TRBV9 combines with J gene TRBJ2-3; weak D call: TRBD2 (7 bases). The origin of this receptor is a human donor in good health. What was sequenced was CD4+ T cells from PBMCs. CDR3 DNA: TGTGCCAGCAGCGTGAAGCTTCGCGGGGGCGGAGATACGCAGTATTTT. This translates into CASSVKLRGGGDTQYF.